Shown below are 14 T cell receptor beta chains from a single sample sequenced in a study of molecular identifiers for immune sequencing clone quantification. MiXCR was run by TCRdb on the PCR reads, yielding one entry per CDR3 protein. The sample carries roughly 97,000 distinct CDR3 sequences, roughly 24% recorded once. Sequences were obtained from naive CD8+ T cells from blood, with Jurkat cell RNA spiked in. As to subset: FACS-sorted CD8+CD4-CCR7+CD45RA+ naive T cells. The origin of the receptors is a human donor in good health. Some libraries in this study had Jurkat cell RNA spiked in.

This clonotype has a handful of counts. The chain links TRBV7-6 to TRBJ2-1; TRBD1 matches at 8 bases. The V gene end was trimmed by 5 bases and the J gene end by 6 bases; junction bases not matched to a gene: 9. This CDR3 region has 15 residues. The germline gives CDR1 SGHVS, CDR2 FNYEAQ. CDR3 DNA sequence: TGTGCCAGCAGCCACCGGGCAGGGGGCTTCAATGAGCAGTTCTTC. It encodes CASSHRAGGFNEQFF. The whole variable domain, remainder taken from reference TRBV7-6 and TRBJ2-1, is GAGVSQSPRYKVTKRGQDVALRCDPISGHVSLYWYRQALGQGPEFLTYFNYEAQQDKSGLPNDRFSAERPEGSISTLTIQRTEQRDSAMYRCASSHRAGGFNEQFFGPGTRLTVL.

This clonotype was counted only a few times. The rearrangement joins TRBV10-3 to TRBJ2-1; D gene uncertain. Germline CDR1 is ENHRY and CDR2 is SYGVKD. The ends were cut back, 8 bases at V and 6 bases at J, with 8 bases in the middle. The CDR3 covers 11 residues. Here the CDR3 reads CAIGTANEQFF. CDR3 DNA sequence: TGTGCCATCGGCACAGCCAATGAGCAGTTCTTC.

Ten or more counts support this clonotype. This chain joins TRBV30 and TRBJ2-6; D gene ambiguous. Trimming shortened V by 1 base and J by 0 bases, and 7 bases separated the two germline ends. The CDR3 consists of 15 residues. Germline-derived CDR1 and CDR2 are GTSNPN and SVGIG (reference sequence). CDR3 nucleotide sequence: TGTGCCTGGAGTGAGGGCCTCTCTGGGGCCAACGTCCTGACTTTC. Amino acid sequence: CAWSEGLSGANVLTF.

CDR3 nucleotides: TGTGCTAGTGGTTTGTCGGGGGGCTCAAATGAGCAGTTCTTC. Its protein product is CASGLSGGSNEQFF. The J gene is TRBJ2-1, the V gene TRBV12-5; weak D call: TRBD2 (7 bases). The germline gives CDR1 LGHNT, CDR2 FRNRAP. This CDR3 spans 14 amino acids. Deletions cut 2 bases from V and 7 bases from J, with 12 bases between.

This clonotype occurred many times. V is TRBV6-2 or TRBV6-3 and J is TRBJ2-3; TRBD2 matches 8 bases. Germline V lookup: CDR1 MNHEY, CDR2 SVGEGT. There are 12 residues in the CDR3. J gave up 11 bases and V 5 bases, and 6 bases lay outside the gene matches. Here the CDR3 reads CASSPGGLEQYF. DNA of the CDR3: TGTGCCAGCAGTCCGGGGGGGTTGGAGCAGTATTTT.

On this clonotype: Given a much more abundant clone one base away, this may be a read error. The CDR3 does not end in the conserved phenylalanine or tryptophan, so this is likely a read error. J is TRBJ2-1 and V is TRBV7-9; D unresolved. Germline CDR1 SEHNR, CDR2 FQNEAQ (reference sequence). The CDR3 spans 13 residues. Between the trimmed V and J ends, which lost 0 bases and 9 bases, there was a span of 9 bases. The DNA of the CDR3 is TGTGCCAGCAGCTTAGCATCTCAAGCTGAGCAGTTCCTC. This gives the protein CASSLASQAEQFL.

This clonotype was observed a single time. Possible read error: a much larger clone is one base away. This rearrangement joins TRBV10-2 to TRBJ2-3; D is undetermined. The DNA matches TRBJ1-5 better at its end, which makes the J call doubtful. The germline V gene has CDR1 WSHSY and CDR2 SAAADI. The CDR3 runs to 14 residues. The CDR3 DNA reads TGCGCCAGCAGTGCGGGGTTTAGCACAGATACGCAGCATTTT. Amino acid sequence: CASSAGFSTDTQHF.

The sample holds many counts of this clonotype. The rearrangement joins TRBV9 to TRBJ1-1, with D uncertain. Germline loops: CDR1 SGDLS, CDR2 YYNGEE. This CDR3 is built from 11 residues. V was cut by 3 bases and J by 5 bases, with 5 bases left in between. CDR3 DNA: TGTGCCAGCAGCGCCGGGACTGAAGCTTTCTTT. The encoded protein is CASSAGTEAFF.

This clonotype was observed many times. The chain couples TRBV20-1 to TRBJ2-3; D gene uncertain. Germline assignment: CDR1 DFQATT and CDR2 SNEGSKA (reference sequence). Deletions cut 0 bases from V and 2 bases from J, with 12 bases between. The CDR3 length is 15 residues. The CDR3 loop reads CSARDLRINTDTQYF. CDR3 bases: TGCAGTGCTAGAGATCTTAGGATTAACACAGATACGCAGTATTTT.

As for this clonotype: A much larger clonotype is one base distant, so this may be a read error. The chain is built from TRBV6-5 and TRBJ1-1; 8 bases fit TRBD1. Per the germline V gene, CDR1 is MNHEY and CDR2 is SVGAGI. This CDR3 has 15 amino acids. The CDR3 spells CVSSHGTGPNTEAFF. The CDR3 bases are TGTGTCAGCAGCCATGGGACAGGACCGAACACTGAAGCTTTCTTT.

Remarks on this clonotype: One end of the junction does not line up with germline, which may come from a read error. The chain employs TRBV20-1 and TRBJ2-5, with a weak D call TRBD2 (6 bases). There are 17 residues in the CDR3. Germline values: CDR1 DFQATT, CDR2 SNEGSKA (reference sequence). As DNA, the CDR3 is TGCAGTGCTAGAGACCTGACTAGTTTTCTTGGAGAGGAGATCCAGTACTTC. Its protein is CSARDLTSFLGEEIQYF.

This clonotype was observed many times. The V and J genes are TRBV5-6 and TRBJ1-1; D gene unclear. The CDR3 is 13 amino acids. Trimming removed 2 bases at V and 1 base at J, with 6 bases between. Germline V gene lookup returns CDR1 SGHDT and CDR2 YYEEEE. The CDR3 DNA reads as TGTGCCAGCAGCTTCCCAGAGAACACTGAAGCTTTCTTT. This sequence encodes CASSFPENTEAFF.

This clonotype was counted between two and nine times. The rearrangement links TRBV7-9 to TRBJ2-1, with TRBD2 matching 9 bases. The trim removed 4 bases at V and 5 bases at J, leaving 3 bases unmatched. CDR3 length equals 14 residues. Germline-derived CDR1 and CDR2 are SEHNR and FQNEAQ (reference sequence). CDR3 in amino acids: CASSSSGADNEQFF. CDR3 bases: TGTGCCAGCAGCTCTAGCGGGGCGGACAATGAGCAGTTCTTC.

With regard to this clonotype: This could be a read error, since a much larger clone is one nucleotide away. The rearrangement links TRBV30 to TRBJ2-1; tentative D call: TRBD2 (6 bases). V gave up 2 bases and J gave up 9 bases, with 14 bases separating them. Germline loops: CDR1 GTSNPN, CDR2 SVGIG (reference sequence). CDR3 length: 13 residues. CDR3 amino acids: CAWSRGGASEQFF. Written as DNA, the CDR3 is TGTGCCTGGAGTCGAGGAGGGGCTAGTGAGCAGTTCTTC.